A single sample is the source of the 9 T cell receptor beta chains below, sequenced in a study of human T cells and chemical hapten exposure. TCRdb re-analysed the RACE reads in MiXCR, keeping a single row per CDR3 protein. The profile shows 300,000 to 450,000 distinct CDR3 sequences, 5.1% of them singletons. The time point denotes: pre-sensitization, week 0. Treatment noted: therapeutic diphenylcyclopropenone sensitization with weekly scalp DPC. The sequenced sample was whole blood, obtained in connection with sensitization to the hapten diphenylcyclopropenone (DPC). The receptors here all came from a woman aged 45-60 years with alopecia areata. Some clones in this sample may be carry-over from other donors' samples.

The table lists this clonotype with a few counts. This chain uses TRBV13 with TRBJ2-7; 7 bases fit TRBD2. This CDR3 spans 13 amino acids. Germline V lookup: CDR1 PRHDT, CDR2 FYEKMQ (reference sequence). Germline trimming cut 5 bases from V and 6 bases from J; bases unmatched to any gene: 7. CDR3 loop: CASSRGRAGEQYF. CDR3 DNA sequence: TGTGCCAGCAGCCGGGGGAGGGCAGGCGAGCAGTACTTC.

This clonotype was picked up a small number of times. The genes are TRBV7-8 and TRBJ1-5; tentative D call: TRBD1 (5 bases). With 0 bases removed from V and 0 bases from J, the gap between germline ends came to 18 bases. This CDR3 spans 19 amino acids. The germline V gene has CDR1 SGHVS and CDR2 FQNEAQ. DNA for the CDR3: TGTGCCAGCAGCTTAGCGCGGTCAGGGCGCCGATATAGCAATCAGCCCCAGCATTTT. It translates to CASSLARSGRRYSNQPQHF.

This clonotype has only a few counts. The chain uses TRBV20-1 and TRBJ2-7; TRBD1 matches at 8 bases. V lost 5 bases, J lost 5 bases, and 14 bases stayed unmatched. The CDR3 sequence is 15 residues long. CDR1 is DFQATT, CDR2 SNEGSKA, per germline (reference sequence). The CDR3 DNA sequence: TGCAGTGCTGTTCCCCCGCAGGGGGCAAGGAACGAGCAGTACTTC. Its translation is CSAVPPQGARNEQYF.

The table lists this clonotype with a few counts. The chain is built from TRBV28 and TRBJ2-3; D is ambiguous. Trimming took 5 bases from V and 3 from J, leaving 15 bases between them. The CDR3 consists of 15 residues. Germline V lookup: CDR1 MDHEN, CDR2 SYDVKM. The CDR3 loop reads CASSPRPRLTDTQYF. The CDR3 nucleotides read TGTGCCAGCAGTCCCCGCCCCCGGCTAACAGATACGCAGTATTTT.

This clonotype was seen a handful of times. V and J are TRBV20-1 and TRBJ2-1; TRBD2 aligns across 8 bases. Germline-derived CDR1 and CDR2 are DFQATT and SNEGSKA (reference sequence). The CDR3 sequence is 14 residues long. Trimming removed 5 bases from V and 8 bases from J; junction bases left unmatched: 11. The CDR3 coding sequence is TGCAGTGCTGTGGCCCTGACTAGCGAGGATGAGCAGTTCTTC. Protein sequence: CSAVALTSEDEQFF.

The rearrangement uses TRBV6-5 and TRBJ1-6; no reliable D call. This CDR3 has 15 amino acids. Germline CDR1 MNHEY, CDR2 SVGAGI. Trimming cost V 6 bases and J 8 bases, with 17 bases left between them. DNA of the CDR3: TGTGCCAGCAGCCTCCGCCACAGTGTGCATTCACCCCTCCACTTT. Translating it yields CASSLRHSVHSPLHF.

This clonotype was counted only a few times. V is TRBV6-6 and J is TRBJ2-2; 7 nucleotides line up with TRBD1. Trimming at V came to 6 bases and at J to 8 bases, leaving 9 bases not matched to a gene. The CDR3 loop spans 14 amino acids. Germline V gives CDR1 MNHNY, CDR2 SVGAGI (reference sequence). Written as DNA, the CDR3 is TGTGCCAGCAGGGGACAGTCAGGACCTGGGGAGCTGTTTTTT. Protein product: CASRGQSGPGELFF.

This clonotype was counted between two and nine times. This chain uses TRBV7-6 with TRBJ1-3; possibly TRBD1 for D (5 bases). V lost 4 bases and J lost 2, with 21 bases in between. The CDR3 is 18 residues long. Germline CDR1 reads SGHVS; CDR2 reads FNYEAQ. The CDR3 sequence is CASSSPGGIRGPGNTIYF. Here the CDR3 DNA reads TGTGCCAGCAGCTCCCCCGGGGGGATTAGGGGCCCTGGAAACACCATATATTTT.

Only a few counts were recorded for this clonotype. The chain employs TRBV7-2 and TRBJ2-4, with D hard to call. CDR1 is SGHTA and CDR2 is FQGNSA in the germline V gene. V was shortened by 0 bases and J by 12 bases, with 9 bases between the two germline ends. The length of the CDR3 is 12 residues. In DNA, the CDR3 is TGTGCCAGCAGCTTAGCCCTACAATCTCAGTACTTC. The encoded protein is CASSLALQSQYF.